The rows below give T cell receptor beta chains drawn from one sample of a study of T cells after yellow fever vaccination. TCRdb itself ran the 5' RACE reads through MiXCR, one entry per CDR3 protein. The sample has a few hundred thousand distinct CDR3 sequences, about 7% seen once. The sequencing here drew on CD4+ T cells sorted from PBMCs, taken on the day of the yellow fever booster vaccination. Receptors were obtained from a young man who received the YFV17D yellow fever vaccine. The CDR3 runs from the conserved cysteine through the conserved F or W. A D gene is named only where the DNA matches it firmly. Not all rows give a size; the values are once, few, many and, for expanded clones, a class.

j_call d_call clone_size v_call cdr3_aa cdr3_nt
TRBJ2-5 - few TRBV6-5 CASTSARGTQYF TGTGCCAGCACCTCCGCCCGTGGGACCCAGTACTTC
TRBJ1-1 TRBD1 - TRBV28 CASSLGSTGLTEAFF TGTGCCAGCAGTTTAGGGTCGACAGGGCTCACTGAAGCTTTCTTT
TRBJ2-7 - many TRBV7-9 CASSFTGEGEQYF TGTGCCAGCAGCTTTACGGGAGAGGGCGAGCAGTACTTC
TRBJ1-5 - few TRBV5-1 CASSLVPGGYQPQHF TGCGCCAGCAGCTTGGTCCCGGGGGGATACCAGCCCCAGCATTTT
TRBJ2-1 TRBD2 few TRBV5-1 CASSWREGRYNEQFF TGCGCCAGCAGCTGGCGGGAGGGCCGCTACAATGAGCAGTTCTTC
TRBJ2-1 - many TRBV24-1 CATSDKLRNEQFF TGTGCCACCAGTGATAAACTACGCAATGAGCAGTTCTTC
TRBJ2-3 - many TRBV19 CASSINSGTDTQYF TGTGCCAGTAGTATAAATTCGGGCACAGATACGCAGTATTTT
TRBJ1-5 - - TRBV12-3/TRBV12-4 CASSLRGRSSNQPQHF TGTGCCAGCAGTTTAAGAGGCAGGTCGAGCAATCAGCCCCAGCATTTT
TRBJ2-1 - many TRBV11-2 CASSYRDHLGEQFF TGTGCCAGCAGCTACCGGGACCATCTTGGTGAGCAGTTCTTC
TRBJ1-1 - many TRBV7-2 CASSLGRTAAFF TGTGCCAGCAGCTTAGGTCGGACAGCAGCTTTCTTT
TRBJ2-1 - - TRBV7-9 CASSPRLADYNEQFF TGTGCCAGCAGCCCGAGGCTAGCAGACTACAATGAGCAGTTCTTC
TRBJ2-7 TRBD1 many TRBV5-1 CASSLALTGVGEQYF TGCGCCAGCAGCTTGGCCTTGACAGGGGTGGGAGAGCAGTACTTC
TRBJ2-7 TRBD1 many TRBV19 CASSPDRVSYEQYF TGTGCCAGTAGTCCGGACAGGGTGTCCTACGAGCAGTACTTC
TRBJ2-3 - once TRBV19 CASSQQGGGRTETQYF TGTGCCAGTAGTCAACAGGGTGGGGGTCGCACAGAAACGCAGTATTTT
TRBJ2-1 - - TRBV11-2 CASSLGQMRSARPYNEQFF TGTGCCAGCAGCTTAGGTCAGATGCGGTCAGCAAGGCCCTACAATGAGCAGTTCTTC
TRBJ2-5 TRBD1 - TRBV6-5 CASSYTGQGNQETQYF TGTGCCAGCAGTTACACGGGACAGGGAAACCAAGAGACCCAGTACTTC
TRBJ1-5 - few TRBV7-2 CASSLAQGSVQPQHF TGTGCCAGCAGCTTAGCACAGGGAAGTGTTCAGCCCCAGCATTTT
TRBJ1-2 - few TRBV19 CASSSRTVTYGYTF TGTGCCAGTAGTAGCCGGACAGTTACCTATGGCTACACCTTC
TRBJ2-7 - - TRBV10-3 CATSGTYEQYF TGTGCCACCTCCGGAACCTACGAGCAGTACTTC
TRBJ2-5 TRBD2 few TRBV6-2/TRBV6-3 CASSYSLAGVEETQYF TGTGCCAGCAGTTACTCCCTAGCGGGAGTGGAGGAGACCCAGTACTTC
TRBJ2-5 - many TRBV5-1 CASSLVVQGETQYF TGCGCCAGCAGCTTGGTAGTCCAGGGGGAGACCCAGTACTTC
TRBJ1-2 TRBD1 - TRBV6-2/TRBV6-3 CASSPDGTGVGYTF TGTGCCAGCAGCCCCGACGGGACAGGGGTTGGCTACACCTTC
TRBJ1-3 - many TRBV15 CATSRDPGNTIYF TGTGCCACCAGCAGAGATCCAGGAAACACCATATATTTT
TRBJ1-2 TRBD1 few TRBV6-5 CASNRGNYGYTF TGTGCCAGCAACAGGGGCAACTATGGCTACACCTTC
TRBJ2-2 - - TRBV10-3 CAISEGSGTGELFF TGTGCCATCAGTGAGGGGAGCGGTACCGGGGAGCTGTTTTTT
TRBJ1-1 - many TRBV5-1 CASSMDLNTEAFF TGCGCCAGCAGCATGGACCTGAACACTGAAGCTTTCTTT
TRBJ2-7 - - TRBV6-5 CASSYSSPIRHGYEQYF TGTGCCAGCAGTTACTCGAGCCCCATCCGTCACGGCTACGAGCAGTACTTC
TRBJ2-7 - many TRBV5-5 CASSPGRASEEQYF TGTGCCAGCAGCCCCGGACGGGCCAGTGAGGAGCAGTACTTC
TRBJ2-3 TRBD2 many TRBV12-3/TRBV12-4 CASSSLAGGPLFTQYF TGTGCCAGCAGCTCGCTAGCGGGAGGCCCCCTTTTTACGCAGTATTTT
TRBJ2-2 - many TRBV7-3 CASSQGPFKELFF TGTGCCAGCAGCCAAGGACCCTTTAAAGAGCTGTTTTTT
TRBJ2-7 - many TRBV7-9 CASSSQGLYDEQYF TGTGCCAGCAGTTCCCAGGGCCTGTACGACGAGCAGTACTTC
TRBJ2-3 - - TRBV5-1 CASLPGGGTDTQYF TGCGCCAGCCTGCCCGGAGGGGGCACAGATACGCAGTATTTT
TRBJ2-5 - many TRBV12-3/TRBV12-4 CASSLSRVAMWETQYF TGTGCCAGCAGTTTGAGTCGGGTAGCGATGTGGGAGACCCAGTACTTC
TRBJ2-7 - - TRBV7-2 CASSFREGAYEQYF TGTGCCAGCAGCTTCAGGGAAGGGGCTTACGAGCAGTACTTC
TRBJ2-5 TRBD1 - TRBV7-2 CASSNGQGAQETQYF TGTGCCAGCAGCAACGGACAGGGCGCCCAAGAGACCCAGTACTTC
TRBJ2-4 TRBD1 many TRBV7-2 CASSFTGVKNIQYF TGTGCCAGCAGCTTTACAGGGGTTAAAAACATTCAGTACTTC
TRBJ2-1 TRBD2 many TRBV5-5 CASSLPGGPRFF TGTGCCAGCAGCTTGCCGGGAGGGCCTAGGTTCTTC
TRBJ2-5 - many TRBV7-2 CASSWRSGGDETQYF TGTGCCAGCAGCTGGCGTAGCGGCGGAGACGAGACCCAGTACTTC
TRBJ2-1 TRBD2 few TRBV20-1 CSAPPLSGTIPNEQFF TGCAGTGCTCCCCCTCTCTCGGGGACTATTCCAAATGAGCAGTTCTTC
TRBJ2-4 - - TRBV20-1 CSAGLADIQYF TGCAGTGCAGGACTCGCCGACATTCAGTACTTC
TRBJ2-1 TRBD2 few TRBV19 CASMRGGGSSYNEQFF TGTGCCAGTATGAGGGGCGGGGGGAGCTCCTACAATGAGCAGTTCTTC
TRBJ2-2 - few TRBV5-5 CASSPLLAQNTGELFF TGTGCCAGCAGCCCCCTACTAGCACAGAACACCGGGGAGCTGTTTTTT
TRBJ2-3 - many TRBV5-1 CATSSVSTDTQYF TGCGCCACCTCCAGCGTAAGCACAGATACGCAGTATTTT
TRBJ2-7 - - TRBV10-3 CAVGRDKTLAYEQYF TGTGCCGTCGGACGGGACAAGACCCTCGCCTACGAGCAGTACTTC
TRBJ2-5 - few TRBV6-6 CASLQQETQYF TGTGCCAGCTTGCAACAAGAGACCCAGTACTTC
TRBJ2-5 TRBD2 many TRBV29-1 CSAWGGYQETQYF TGCAGCGCTTGGGGGGGGTACCAAGAGACCCAGTACTTC
TRBJ2-7 TRBD1 few TRBV18 CASSPGQGDGYEQYF TGTGCCAGCTCACCCGGACAGGGGGATGGCTACGAGCAGTACTTC
TRBJ1-3 - few TRBV4-1 CASSQDGYSGNTIYF TGCGCCAGCAGCCAAGACGGCTACTCTGGAAACACCATATATTTT
TRBJ2-7 - - TRBV6-1 CASTDRGGTYEQYF TGTGCCAGCACTGACAGGGGAGGGACCTACGAGCAGTACTTC